The 2 T cell receptor beta chains below all came from one sample that was sequenced in a study of T cells after yellow fever vaccination. MiXCR, applied by TCRdb to the 5' RACE reads, yields one record per CDR3 protein. Of under 600,000 distinct CDR3 sequences in the sample, 21% were seen once. The specimen comprised PBMCs, sampled roughly 20 days after the first yellow fever vaccination. These TCRs come from a man younger than 35 who received the YFV17D yellow fever vaccine.

The rearrangement joins TRBV5-5 to TRBJ1-1; 7 bases agree with TRBD1. Germline V CDR1 and CDR2: SGHKS, YYEKEE (reference sequence). V was clipped by 2 bases and J by 3 bases; unmatched bases: 7. There are 15 residues in the CDR3. The chain's CDR3 is CASSLLLQGYTEAFF. The CDR3 nucleotides read TGTGCCAGCAGCTTACTCTTACAGGGGTACACTGAAGCTTTCTTT.

The chain carries TRBV6-1 and TRBJ2-2, with TRBD2 matching 8 bases. Per the germline V gene, CDR1 is MNHNS and CDR2 is SASEGT. CDR3 size: 14 residues. V lost 8 bases to trimming and J lost 3 bases; unmatched junction nucleotides: 5. The CDR3 protein is CASGDSGDTGELFF. The CDR3 DNA reads TGTGCCAGCGGGGATAGCGGGGACACCGGGGAGCTGTTTTTT.